A single sample is the source of the 9 T cell receptor beta chains below, sequenced in a study of OX40 agonist ivuxolimab in advanced cancers. Assay: immunoSEQ multiplex PCR; the TCRdb copy retains only in-frame clones and omits some. The sample contains about 69,000 clones, about 90% of which appear only once. The input for sequencing was CD4+ or CD8+ T cells sorted from blood, taken in a trial of the OX40 agonist ivuxolimab. The origin of the receptors is an adult with an advanced solid tumor such as melanoma, head and neck, liver or kidney cancer.

V usage is TRBV18 and J usage is TRBJ1-1, with 7 nucleotides matching TRBD1. Germline V gene sequence: CDR1 KGHSH, CDR2 LQKENI. Germline trimming cut 6 bases from V and 0 bases from J; bases unmatched to any gene: 10. This CDR3 spans 16 amino acids. The CDR3 DNA reads as TGTGCCAGCTCTCTTAGACAGGGTGGGATGAACACTGAAGCTTTCTTT. Protein sequence: CASSLRQGGMNTEAFF.

This chain connects TRBV18 to TRBJ2-7; tentatively, D is TRBD1 (5 bases). Trimming shortened V by 2 bases and J by 3 bases, and 8 bases separated the two germline ends. The CDR3 loop spans 13 amino acids. Germline V CDR1 and CDR2: KGHSH, LQKENI. The CDR3 coding sequence is TGTGCCAGCTCACCAGGGGCCAACTACGAGCAGTACTTC. Translating gives CASSPGANYEQYF.

The chain links TRBV27 to TRBJ2-3, with D tentatively TRBD1 (6 bases). V was shortened by 5 bases and J by 8 bases, with 11 bases between the two germline ends. The CDR3 totals 12 residues. Germline CDR1 is MNHEY and CDR2 is SMNVEV (reference sequence). The CDR3 sequence is CASSTRGVTQYF. The CDR3 nucleotides are TGTGCCAGCAGTACCAGGGGAGTTACGCAGTATTTT.

In its sample, this clone was seen a few times. V is TRBV7-2 and J is TRBJ2-1; 12 bases agree with TRBD2. The ends lost 5 bases at V and 6 bases at J; junction bases unmatched: 5. The length of the CDR3 is 15 residues. CDR1 and CDR2 (germline): SGHTA, FQGNSA. The CDR3 DNA reads as TGTGCCAGCAGCAGACTAGCGGGAGCCCTCAATGAGCAGTTCTTC. Amino acids: CASSRLAGALNEQFF.

The chain joins TRBV7-9 to TRBJ2-1; 8 bases agree with TRBD2. Germline assignment: CDR1 SEHNR and CDR2 FQNEAQ (reference sequence). Trimming took 2 bases from V and 4 from J; bases not matched to a gene: 13. The CDR3 sequence is 18 residues long. The CDR3: CASSLWTSIPSPYNEQFF. For the CDR3, the DNA is TGTGCCAGCAGCTTATGGACTAGCATCCCTTCTCCTTACAATGAGCAGTTCTTC.

The chain combines TRBV5-1 with TRBJ2-2; a possible D gene is TRBD2 (6 bases). Germline V lookup: CDR1 SGHRS, CDR2 YFSETQ. This CDR3 is built from 15 residues. V was shortened by 1 base and J by 5 bases, with 12 bases between the two germline ends. The CDR3 is CASSLQLAVTGELFF. In DNA form, the CDR3 reads TGCGCCAGCAGCTTGCAACTAGCAGTGACCGGGGAGCTGTTTTTT.

The chain uses TRBV4-2 and TRBJ2-7; TRBD2 aligns across 7 bases. V gave up 1 base and J gave up 2 bases; unmatched junction bases: 11. The CDR3 spans 17 residues. Germline lookup yields CDR1 LGHNA and CDR2 YNFKEQ. In DNA form, the CDR3 reads TGTGCCAGCAGCCAAGCGATGCTCCGGGAGGATCCCTACGAGCAGTACTTC. This translates into CASSQAMLREDPYEQYF.

The CDR3: CASSLRGQGGSDTQYF. CDR3 nucleotide sequence: TGTGCCAGCAGCTTAAGAGGACAGGGGGGTTCAGATACGCAGTATTTT. The chain is built from TRBV7-3 and TRBJ2-3, with 10 positions matching TRBD1. The ends lost 1 base at V and 4 bases at J; junction bases unmatched: 5. The CDR3 spans 16 residues. Germline CDR1 reads SGHTA; CDR2 reads FQGTGA.

The V and J genes are TRBV30 and TRBJ1-1; 7 bases align to TRBD1. CDR1 GTSNPN and CDR2 SVGIG come from the germline V gene (reference sequence). Germline trimming cut 4 bases from V and 4 bases from J; bases unmatched to any gene: 9. The CDR3 covers 14 residues. CDR3 nucleotide sequence: TGTGCCTGGAAAACAGGGGAGACAATCACTGAAGCTTTCTTT. Protein product: CAWKTGETITEAFF. The whole variable domain, filled in from reference TRBV30 and TRBJ1-1, reads SQTIHQWPATLVQPVGSPLSLECTVEGTSNPNLYWYRQAAGRGLQLLFYSVGIGQISSEVPQNLSASRPQDRQFILSSKKLLLSDSGFYLCAWKTGETITEAFFGQGTRLTVV.